The 21 T cell receptor beta chains reported below all come from one sample, sequenced in a study of cytomegalovirus exposure and HLA in healthy donors. PCR employed 60 Vbeta and 13 Jbeta primers. Sequencing was performed with immunoSEQ multiplex PCR; in TCRdb, only in-frame clones are kept and a portion is missing. The table records approximately 160,000 clones, about 70% of them present only once. Input material: PBMCs. The receptors were sampled from a woman aged 40-49 years in good health and CMV-seropositive.

This chain connects TRBV15 to TRBJ2-2, with D tentatively TRBD1 (6 bases). V lost 1 base to trimming and J lost 10 bases, with 13 bases between them. The CDR3 is 14 residues long. The germline CDR1 and CDR2 sequences are LNHNV and YYDKDF (reference sequence). The chain's CDR3 is CATSRVRGFAELFF. The DNA of the CDR3 is TGTGCCACCAGCAGAGTAAGGGGGTTCGCGGAGCTGTTTTTT.

The chain employs TRBV28 and TRBJ1-4; 8 bases map to TRBD1. Per germline, CDR1 MDHEN and CDR2 SYDVKM. J gave up 8 bases and V 4 bases, and 6 bases lay outside the gene matches. The CDR3 covers 14 residues. CDR3 loop: CASSSGGEAEKLFF. The CDR3 bases are TGTGCCAGCAGTTCAGGGGGCGAAGCGGAAAAACTGTTTTTT.

This chain connects TRBV19 to TRBJ1-6; 10 bases are a match to TRBD1. V was clipped by 4 bases and J by 10 bases; unmatched bases: 4. Germline loops: CDR1 LNHDA, CDR2 SQIVND (reference sequence). The CDR3 is 14 amino acids. The CDR3 protein is CASSTGTGESPLHF. The CDR3 DNA reads TGTGCCAGTAGTACCGGGACAGGGGAATCACCCCTCCACTTT. The full variable domain, in which reference TRBV19 and TRBJ1-6 provide the parts outside the CDR3, is DGGITQSPKYLFRKEGQNVTLSCEQNLNHDAMYWYRQDPGQGLRLIYYSQIVNDFQKGDIAEGYSVSREKKESFPLTVTSAQKNPTAFYLCASSTGTGESPLHFGNGTRLTVT.

The chain employs TRBV5-1 and TRBJ2-7; perhaps TRBD1 as D (6 bases). Germline CDR1 reads SGHRS; CDR2 reads YFSETQ. The V end lost 0 bases, the J end lost 2 bases, and 21 bases lay between the germline ends. The CDR3 sequence is 18 residues long. CDR3 protein: CASSLGPWDRDTPYEQYF. DNA of the CDR3: TGCGCCAGCAGCTTGGGGCCGTGGGATCGGGACACCCCCTACGAGCAGTACTTC.

This clone was observed once. The chain combines TRBV2 with TRBJ2-7; the match to TRBD1 covers 7 bases. CDR3 length equals 15 residues. Germline-derived CDR1 and CDR2 are SNHLY and FYNNEI. V trimming: 5 bases; J trimming: 1 base; junction bases outside the gene matches: 8. The CDR3 here is CASSSLGQTSYEQYF. In DNA form, the CDR3 reads TGTGCCAGCAGTTCCTTGGGACAGACTTCCTACGAGCAGTACTTC.

The chain joins TRBV2 to TRBJ2-3, with 7 bases aligning to TRBD1. Germline V gene data show CDR1 as SNHLY and CDR2 as FYNNEI. V lost 5 bases and J lost 3; bases outside the gene matches: 8. The CDR3 is 15 residues long. CDR3 sequence reads: CASSLTGARTDTQYF. CDR3 bases: TGTGCCAGCAGTCTTACAGGGGCGCGAACAGATACGCAGTATTTT.

DNA of the CDR3: TGTGCCAGCAGTGTTGGGGTCAGGGTTGGAGAGACCCAGTACTTC. This translates into CASSVGVRVGETQYF. The rearrangement links TRBV2 to TRBJ2-5; possible D gene TRBD1, 5 bases. V lost 4 bases to trimming and J lost 4 bases, with 16 bases between them. Germline CDR1 SNHLY, CDR2 FYNNEI. There are 15 residues in the CDR3.

Worth noting for this clone: In the same sample, other DNA sequences code for this CDR3. This chain links TRBV7-3 with TRBJ1-1; the match to TRBD1 covers 11 bases. This CDR3 region has 15 residues. Unmatched junction bases numbered 6, after V lost 5 bases and J lost 4 bases. Germline-derived CDR1 and CDR2 are SGHTA and FQGTGA. In DNA, the CDR3 is TGTGCCAGCAGCAAGCCGGGACAGGGGGGCACTGAAGCTTTCTTT. Translation gives CASSKPGQGGTEAFF.

The chain is built from TRBV6-5 and TRBJ2-3, with D possibly matching TRBD2 (6 bases). The ends were cut back, 2 bases at V and 8 bases at J, with 11 bases in the middle. The germline gives CDR1 MNHEY, CDR2 SVGAGI. The CDR3 length is 13 residues. The CDR3 loop reads CASSYGGVGTQYF. CDR3 sequence (DNA): TGTGCCAGCAGTTACGGCGGGGTGGGTACGCAGTATTTT.

This CDR3 is CASSRTSGQNIQYF. The CDR3 DNA reads TGTGCCAGCAGCAGGACTAGCGGGCAAAACATTCAGTACTTC. The gene calls are TRBV9 and TRBJ2-4; 11 nucleotides align to TRBD2. V lost 4 bases to trimming and J lost 5 bases; unmatched junction nucleotides: 2. Germline-derived CDR1 and CDR2 are SGDLS and YYNGEE. The CDR3 has 14 residues.

This chain links TRBV4-2 with TRBJ2-7; TRBD2 aligns across 15 bases. CDR1 LGHNA and CDR2 YNFKEQ come from the germline V gene. The CDR3 extends over 18 amino acids. The V and J ends lost 1 base and 4 bases, in that order; junction bases with no gene match: 8. Here the CDR3 reads CASSQAGLAGGQLYEQYF. In nucleotides, the CDR3 is TGTGCCAGCAGCCAAGCTGGACTAGCGGGAGGGCAGTTGTACGAGCAGTACTTC.

The V and J genes are TRBV4-3 and TRBJ2-5; perhaps TRBD1 as D (6 bases). With 4 bases removed from V and 5 bases from J, the gap between germline ends came to 11 bases. The CDR3 sequence is 13 residues long. The V gene's germline CDR1 is LGHNA and CDR2 YSLEER. CDR3 sequence reads: CASSLSRGETQYF. CDR3 sequence (DNA): TGCGCCAGCAGCCTCTCAAGGGGGGAGACCCAGTACTTC.

This clone was recorded a few times. This chain connects TRBV11-2 to TRBJ1-2; tentatively, D is TRBD1 (6 bases). This CDR3 contains 16 residues. Trimming took off 5 bases at V and 2 bases at J, with 18 bases between the two ends. Germline assignment: CDR1 SGHAT and CDR2 FQNNGV. CDR3 residues: CASSDRRGGPNYGYTF. CDR3 DNA: TGTGCCAGCAGCGACCGCCGTGGGGGCCCAAACTATGGCTACACCTTC.

The V call is TRBV19, the J call TRBJ1-6; tentative D call: TRBD1 (5 bases). Germline-derived CDR1 and CDR2 are LNHDA and SQIVND (reference sequence). The CDR3 is made up of 16 amino acids. V lost 6 bases and J 7 bases, leaving 19 bases between the germline ends. Here the CDR3 DNA reads TGTGCCAGTAGGGGGCAGGTGCGCGGTAGGAATTCACCCCTCCACTTT. As protein: CASRGQVRGRNSPLHF. Combining the CDR3 with reference TRBV19 and TRBJ1-6 gives the whole variable domain DGGITQSPKYLFRKEGQNVTLSCEQNLNHDAMYWYRQDPGQGLRLIYYSQIVNDFQKGDIAEGYSVSREKKESFPLTVTSAQKNPTAFYLCASRGQVRGRNSPLHFGNGTRLTVT.

The chain uses TRBV4-3 and TRBJ1-1, with D perhaps matching TRBD1 (5 bases). There are 15 residues in the CDR3. The germline V gene has CDR1 LGHNA and CDR2 YSLEER. Trimming removed 0 bases at V and 1 base at J, with 9 bases between. Written as DNA, the CDR3 is TGCGCCAGCAGCCAAGATCAGGGTCGGAACACTGAAGCTTTCTTT. Translation: CASSQDQGRNTEAFF.

As regards this clone: An end of the junction does not agree with germline; a read error may underlie this. The chain recombines TRBV29-1 with TRBJ1-2, with TRBD1 matching over 8 bases. The germline V gene encodes CDR1 SQVTM and CDR2 ANQGSEA. This CDR3 comprises 11 residues. CDR3 sequence reads: CSGQGAFGYPF. For the CDR3, the DNA is TGCAGCGGCCAGGGGGCGTTTGGCTACCCCTTC.

Only a few counts were recorded for this clone. V gene TRBV7-9 combines with J gene TRBJ2-1, with TRBD2 matching 12 bases. Germline lookup yields CDR1 SEHNR and CDR2 FQNEAQ (reference sequence). The CDR3 runs 15 residues. The V segment lost 5 bases and the J segment 3 bases; nucleotides outside the gene matches: 2. The CDR3 sequence is CASSKLAGGYNEQFF. Written as DNA, the CDR3 is TGTGCCAGCAGCAAACTAGCGGGGGGCTACAATGAGCAGTTCTTC.

This clone has just a few counts. The chain couples TRBV15 to TRBJ2-1; D may be TRBD1 (5 bases). The V end was cut by 1 base, the J end by 7 bases, with 17 bases between. Germline V gives CDR1 LNHNV, CDR2 YYDKDF (reference sequence). CDR3 length: 16 amino acids. The CDR3 sequence is CATSRGGFGLPNEQFF. The CDR3 DNA is TGTGCCACCAGCAGAGGGGGCTTTGGTCTGCCAAATGAGCAGTTCTTC.

The chain links TRBV7-2 to TRBJ2-5; TRBD1 agrees at 7 bases. CDR3 length: 16 residues. From germline, CDR1 is SGHTA and CDR2 FQGNSA. Unmatched junction bases numbered 10, after V lost 5 bases and J lost 1 base. CDR3 in DNA: TGTGCCAGCAGCGAAACTCGGACAGGCCGCCAAGAGACCCAGTACTTC. It encodes CASSETRTGRQETQYF.

The rearrangement joins TRBV4-1 to TRBJ2-2, with 8 bases identical to TRBD2. Germline lookup yields CDR1 MGHRA and CDR2 YSYEKL. CDR3 length: 17 amino acids. Trimming at V came to 3 bases and at J to 0 bases, leaving 6 bases not matched to a gene. The CDR3 loop reads CASSQRSSGSNTGELFF. The CDR3 coding sequence is TGCGCCAGCAGCCAGAGGTCTAGCGGGTCGAACACCGGGGAGCTGTTTTTT.

This chain links TRBV6-6 with TRBJ1-2; TRBD1 agrees at 7 bases. With 6 bases clipped from V and 3 bases from J, the junction kept 10 bases outside the gene matches. The CDR3 has 15 amino acids. Germline CDR1 and CDR2: MNHNY and SVGAGI (reference sequence). This chain's CDR3 is CASSLTQGIYYGYTF. In DNA form, the CDR3 reads TGTGCCAGCAGCCTGACACAGGGGATCTACTATGGCTACACCTTC.